The source of this TCR beta chain is a study of Graves' ophthalmopathy and Graves' hyperthyroidism. In the study overall: Upon initial diagnosis and before any treatment, peripheral blood was collected. General study results and limits: Sensitivity of 65% to 71% and specificity of around 72% were achieved by the model that predicted ophthalmopathy progression.

Researchers turned away patients with other autoimmune diseases, uncontrolled infections, pregnancy or lactation. Thyroid ultrasound, orbital computed tomography, TRAb, serum thyroxine and clinical symptoms formed the basis of diagnosis. CDR1 WSHSY and CDR2 SAAADI come from the germline V gene. The length of the CDR3 is 14 residues. Deletions cut 6 bases from V and 4 bases from J, with 13 bases between. This clonotype occurred many times. What it binds is not known. RNA transcripts yielded amplified TCR beta CDR3 regions. HTBI primers were employed in first-round RT-PCR, then a second-round multiplex PCR followed. One entry per CDR3 protein results from TCRdb running MiXCR on the multiplex PCR reads. The data show around 470,000 distinct CDR3 sequences, with 13% to 15% seen just once and over 8% held by the top ten.

V usage is TRBV10-2 and J usage is TRBJ1-5, with a possible D match to TRBD1 (5 bases). The sequencing sample was made of blood. This TCR came from a woman in her 30s with Graves' ophthalmopathy. CDR3 amino acids: CASSRDGDNQPQHF. The CDR3, as DNA: TGCGCCAGCAGCCGGGACGGAGATAATCAGCCCCAGCATTTT.